Listed here are 11 T cell receptor beta chains from one sample, sequenced in a study of identical twins. TCRdb reanalysed the 5' RACE reads using MiXCR and keeps one entry per CDR3 protein. The table records 200,000 to 300,000 distinct CDR3 sequences, about 12% of them present only once. These data also formed part of another study, on yellow fever vaccine responses in identical twins.

The specimen was memory (CD45RO+) T cells sorted from blood. These receptors were obtained from a woman younger than 30 in good health.

This rearrangement joins TRBV7-8 to TRBJ2-1; TRBD2 matches at 9 bases. Per the germline V gene, CDR1 is SGHVS and CDR2 is FQNEAQ. V trimming: 5 bases; J trimming: 6 bases; junction bases outside the gene matches: 11. CDR3 length: 16 residues. DNA for the CDR3: TGTGCCAGCAGCCGGACTAGCGCACCGAGGGTCAATGAGCAGTTCTTC. Its translation: CASSRTSAPRVNEQFF.

This clonotype has only a few counts. V and J are TRBV28 and TRBJ2-3; the match to TRBD1 covers 10 bases. V trimming: 6 bases; J trimming: 2 bases; junction bases outside the gene matches: 5. CDR1 MDHEN and CDR2 SYDVKM come from the germline V gene. The CDR3 contains 15 residues. The CDR3 loop reads CASRTGTGDTDTQYF. The CDR3 nucleotides are TGTGCCAGCAGAACCGGGACAGGGGACACAGATACGCAGTATTTT.

This rearrangement joins TRBV14 to TRBJ2-7; 10 bases map to TRBD2. The germline gives CDR1 SGHDN, CDR2 FVKESK. This CDR3 has 15 residues. Germline trimming cut 4 bases from V and 3 bases from J; bases unmatched to any gene: 6. The CDR3 bases are TGTGCCAGCAGCCCGCATAGCGGGGGGCGCTACGAGCAGTACTTC. As protein: CASSPHSGGRYEQYF.

The sample holds a few counts of this clonotype. This chain links TRBV29-1 with TRBJ1-3; 9 bases are a match to TRBD1. V gave up 5 bases and J gave up 4 bases; unmatched junction bases: 3. The CDR3 loop spans 13 amino acids. CDR1 and CDR2 from the germline V gene are SQVTM and ANQGSEA. The CDR3 DNA reads as TGCAGCGTTACAGGGGGCAACGGAAACACCATATATTTT. Translation: CSVTGGNGNTIYF.

This clonotype was counted at least ten times. V and J are TRBV5-1 and TRBJ2-6, with D perhaps matching TRBD1 or TRBD2 (5 bases each). Trimming stripped 2 bases from V and 0 bases from J, with 15 bases between. This CDR3 region has 18 residues. The germline gives CDR1 SGHRS, CDR2 YFSETQ. CDR3 loop: CASSLTGTEFSGANVLTF. CDR3 bases: TGCGCCAGCAGCTTAACCGGGACGGAGTTCTCTGGGGCCAACGTCCTGACTTTC.

This clonotype was detected many times. V is TRBV15 and J is TRBJ2-7, with TRBD2 matching 11 bases. Per germline, CDR1 LNHNV and CDR2 YYDKDF (reference sequence). The CDR3 sequence is 16 residues long. Germline trimming cut 2 bases from V and 6 bases from J; bases unmatched to any gene: 9. The CDR3 coding sequence is TGTGCCACCAGCAGACTGACTAGCGGGAAGCAGGGCGAGCAGTACTTC. It codes for CATSRLTSGKQGEQYF.

This clonotype showed up just a few times. The chain has TRBV20-1 and TRBJ2-7; 7 bases align to TRBD1. CDR3 size: 12 residues. CDR1 is DFQATT and CDR2 is SNEGSKA in the germline V gene (reference sequence). Trimming cost V 5 bases and J 5 bases; bases outside gene matches: 6. CDR3 protein: CSAYFTGDEQYF. The CDR3, as DNA: TGCAGTGCTTACTTTACAGGGGACGAGCAGTACTTC.

This clonotype was counted many times. The V call is TRBV7-3, the J call TRBJ2-3; D is possibly TRBD1 (6 bases). From germline, CDR1 is SGHTA and CDR2 FQGTGA. V lost 5 bases, J lost 3 bases, and 12 bases lay in between. The CDR3 sequence is 14 residues long. The CDR3 is CASSNRTVTDTQYF. CDR3 coding DNA: TGTGCCAGCAGCAATAGGACAGTTACAGATACGCAGTATTTT.

The chain carries TRBV29-1 and TRBJ2-1; D perhaps matches TRBD1 (5 bases). V lost 4 bases to trimming and J lost 8 bases, with 12 bases between them. The CDR3 consists of 12 residues. The V gene's germline CDR1 is SQVTM and CDR2 ANQGSEA. For the CDR3, the DNA is TGCAGCGTTGGACAGAGGAGTGATGAGCAGTTCTTC. Amino acids: CSVGQRSDEQFF.

This clonotype was found a few times. This sequence joins TRBV3-1 and TRBJ2-1, with unresolved D. The length of the CDR3 is 15 residues. The V gene's germline CDR1 is LGHDT and CDR2 YNNKEL (reference sequence). V lost 1 base to trimming and J lost 0 bases, with 7 bases between them. This CDR3 is CASSQVGSSYNEQFF. CDR3 bases: TGTGCCAGCAGCCAAGTCGGCAGCTCCTACAATGAGCAGTTCTTC.

This clonotype has a handful of counts. The V gene is TRBV6-1, the J gene TRBJ2-3, with D perhaps matching TRBD2 (5 bases). The CDR3 covers 15 residues. V lost 10 bases to trimming and J lost 2 bases, with 19 bases between them. CDR1 and CDR2 (germline): MNHNS, SASEGT. CDR3 DNA sequence: TGTGCCACCCGAGCGAGGGAACGGGACACAGATACGCAGTATTTT. It encodes CATRARERDTDTQYF.